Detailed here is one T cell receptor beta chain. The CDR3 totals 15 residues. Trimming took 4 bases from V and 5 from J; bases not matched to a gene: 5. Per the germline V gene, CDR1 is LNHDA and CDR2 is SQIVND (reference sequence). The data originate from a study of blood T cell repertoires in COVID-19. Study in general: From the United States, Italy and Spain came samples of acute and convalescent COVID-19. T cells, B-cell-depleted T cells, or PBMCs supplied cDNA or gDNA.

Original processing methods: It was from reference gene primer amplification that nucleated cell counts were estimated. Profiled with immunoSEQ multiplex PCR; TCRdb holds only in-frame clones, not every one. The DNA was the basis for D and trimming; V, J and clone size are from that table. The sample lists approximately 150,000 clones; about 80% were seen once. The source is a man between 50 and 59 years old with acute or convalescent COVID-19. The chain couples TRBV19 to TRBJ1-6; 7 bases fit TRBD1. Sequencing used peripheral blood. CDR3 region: CASSTAGTDNSPLHF. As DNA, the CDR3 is TGTGCCAGTAGTACCGCCGGGACAGATAATTCACCCCTCCACTTT.